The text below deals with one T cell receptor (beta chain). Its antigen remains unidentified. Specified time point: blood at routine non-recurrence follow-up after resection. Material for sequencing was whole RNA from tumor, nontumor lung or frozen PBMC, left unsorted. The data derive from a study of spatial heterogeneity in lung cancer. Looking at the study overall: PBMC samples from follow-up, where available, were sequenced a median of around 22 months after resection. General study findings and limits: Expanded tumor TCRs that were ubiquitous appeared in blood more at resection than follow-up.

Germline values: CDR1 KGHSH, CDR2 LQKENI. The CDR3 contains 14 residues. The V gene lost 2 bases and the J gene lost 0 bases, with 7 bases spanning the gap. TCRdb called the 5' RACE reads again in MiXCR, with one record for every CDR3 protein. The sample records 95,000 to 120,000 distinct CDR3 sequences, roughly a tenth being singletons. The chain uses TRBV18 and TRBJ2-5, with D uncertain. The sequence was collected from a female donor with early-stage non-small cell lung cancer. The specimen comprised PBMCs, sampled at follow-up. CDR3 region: CASSPKRHQETQYF. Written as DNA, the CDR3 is TGTGCCAGCTCACCAAAGAGGCACCAAGAGACCCAGTACTTC. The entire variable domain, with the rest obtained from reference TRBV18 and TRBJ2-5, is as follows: NAGVMQNPRHLVRRRGQEARLRCSPMKGHSHVYWYRQLPEEGLKFMVYLQKENIIDESGMPKERFSAEFPKEGPSILRIQQVVRGDSAAYFCASSPKRHQETQYFGPGTRLLVL.